This T cell receptor (beta chain) was identified in a study of Ad26.COV2.S vaccination and SARS-CoV-2 variants. TCRdb's table, derived via immunoSEQ multiplex PCR, lists solely in-frame clones and lacks some. This table holds about 400,000 clones, 75% to 90% found once. Trimming took 5 bases from V and 6 from J; bases not matched to a gene: 4. Germline loops: CDR1 SEHNR, CDR2 FQNEAQ (reference sequence). The CDR3 totals 14 residues. Treatment of the sample: 19 received Ad26.COV2.S at low or high dose, single or two shots; several received placebo; per-sample allocation not given. On day 63 after the first injection, vaccine and placebo recipients gave samples. A Boston donor was an adult aged 18-55 years.

This chain joins TRBV7-9 and TRBJ1-6, with TRBD1 matching 7 bases. Material: peripheral blood, obtained in a trial of Ad26.COV2.S vaccine versus placebo. The clonotype comes from a person between 18 and 59 years old who received the Ad26.COV2.S COVID-19 vaccine or a placebo. The CDR3 loop is CASSAGQLNSPLHF. Written as DNA, the CDR3 is TGTGCCAGCAGCGCGGGACAGCTTAATTCACCCCTCCACTTT. The complete variable domain, with remaining parts taken from reference TRBV7-9 and TRBJ1-6, reads DTGVSQNPRHKITKRGQNVTFRCDPISEHNRLYWYRQTLGQGPEFLTYFQNEAQLEKSRLLSDRFSAERPKGSFSTLEIQRTEQGDSAMYLCASSAGQLNSPLHFGNGTRLTVT.